The table lists the clone carrying this T cell receptor (beta chain) with a count of one. Antigen specificity is unknown. Profiled with immunoSEQ multiplex PCR; TCRdb holds only in-frame clones, not every one. The sample consists of 15,000 to 20,000 clones, approximately 86% of them appearing once. This entry comes from a study of lymphopenia after photon versus proton radiotherapy. The study, taken as a whole, reports: After lymphocyte nadir, photon-treated repertoires showed oligoclonal expansion, especially CD8+ Temra. Photon-treated patients lost naive T cells and TCR diversity; proton-treated stayed stable.

This CDR3 has 15 amino acids. Germline CDR1 is SEHNR and CDR2 is FQNEAQ (reference sequence). V shed 5 bases and J shed 2 bases, with 12 bases lying between them. V usage is TRBV7-9 and J usage is TRBJ2-2; no definite D call. The source of this sequence is a man in his 70s with pancreatic cancer. The sample consisted of peripheral blood, taken from a patient treated with proton-based radiotherapy. This chain's CDR3 is CASSQGAVNTGELFF. Written as DNA, the CDR3 is TGTGCCAGCAGCCAAGGAGCCGTCAACACCGGGGAGCTGTTTTTT.